The rows below give T cell receptor beta chains drawn from one sample of a study of shared clonotypes between healthy human individuals. The data were produced by immunoSEQ multiplex PCR, yet TCRdb's version contains in-frame clones alone and is incomplete. The sample yields about half a million clones, around 80% seen once. The sample consisted of PBMCs. These receptors were taken from a woman aged 35 to 49 in good health. Some clones in this sample may be carry-over from other donors' samples. Each CDR3 is given with its conserved first and last residue. Fields, in order: J gene, V gene, clone size, D gene, CDR3 protein, CDR3 DNA. The D gene is left open where the match is weak. Part of the rows lack a size; the others show once, few, many or a class for expanded clones.

>TRBJ2-3|TRBV5-4|.|.
CASSPMTRGLDTQYF
TGTGCCAGCAGCCCCATGACCAGGGGTTTAGATACGCAGTATTTT
>TRBJ1-2|TRBV2|.|.
CASCIELYGYTF
TGTGCCAGCTGCATTGAACTCTATGGCTACACCTTC
>TRBJ1-1|TRBV18|.|.
CASSPDSDTEAFF
TGTGCCAGCTCTCCTGACAGCGACACTGAAGCTTTCTTT
>TRBJ1-1|TRBV11-2|.|.
CASSLIGGTEAFF
TGTGCCAGCAGCTTAATAGGGGGCACTGAAGCTTTCTTT
>TRBJ2-7|TRBV11-2|.|TRBD2
CASSLPSGSLYEQYF
TGTGCCAGCAGCTTACCAAGCGGGAGCCTTTACGAGCAGTACTTC
>TRBJ2-5|TRBV5-4|.|.
CASSLALTQQETQYF
TGTGCCAGCAGCTTGGCCCTGACCCAGCAAGAGACCCAGTACTTC
>TRBJ2-2|TRBV7-3|.|.
CASSPYVGLGGELFF
TGTGCCAGCAGCCCCTACGTGGGGTTGGGCGGGGAGCTGTTTTTT
>TRBJ2-7|TRBV11-2|.|TRBD2
CASSLRLAGPYEQYF
TGTGCCAGCAGCCTCCGACTAGCGGGTCCCTACGAGCAGTACTTC
>TRBJ2-7|TRBV9|.|.
CASSVSSESLYEQYF
TGTGCCAGCAGCGTATCTAGCGAATCCCTCTACGAGCAGTACTTC
>TRBJ2-7|TRBV7-9|.|.
CASSPGDREWDYEQYF
TGTGCCAGCAGCCCGGGAGACAGGGAATGGGACTACGAGCAGTACTTC
>TRBJ2-7|TRBV27|.|.
CASSLSAGLPAYEQYF
TGTGCCAGCAGTTTATCCGCGGGACTTCCAGCCTACGAGCAGTACTTC
>TRBJ2-1|TRBV7-2|.|TRBD2
CASSQEFSGSYNEQFF
TGTGCCAGCAGCCAAGAGTTTAGCGGGTCCTACAATGAGCAGTTCTTC
>TRBJ2-7|TRBV28|.|.
CASTQGPYEQYF
TGTGCCAGCACCCAAGGCCCATACGAGCAGTACTTC
>TRBJ2-1|TRBV5-1|few|.
CASSLPGTYNEQFF
TGCGCCAGCAGCTTGCCGGGGACCTACAATGAGCAGTTCTTC
>TRBJ1-1|TRBV7-9|.|TRBD1
CANSFQGGEAFF
TGTGCCAACAGCTTCCAGGGGGGGGAAGCTTTCTTT
>TRBJ2-3|TRBV29-1|once|TRBD2
CSVEGAGGIDTQYF
TGCAGCGTTGAAGGAGCGGGAGGGATAGATACGCAGTATTTT
>TRBJ1-3|TRBV18|.|.
CASSPGTSSGNTIYF
TGTGCCAGCTCACCAGGAACCAGCTCTGGAAACACCATATATTTT
>TRBJ1-1|TRBV7-9|.|TRBD1
CASSLAFGTENTEAFF
TGTGCCAGCAGCTTAGCCTTTGGGACAGAGAACACTGAAGCTTTCTTT
>TRBJ2-5|TRBV19|once|.
CASSINRGNQETQYF
TGTGCCAGTAGTATCAACAGAGGAAACCAAGAGACCCAGTACTTC
>TRBJ1-1|TRBV11-2|.|.
CASSLGVLPNTEAFF
TGTGCCAGCAGCTTAGGGGTTCTTCCGAACACTGAAGCTTTCTTT
>TRBJ2-7|TRBV7-2|.|.
CASSPPGTAYEQYF
TGTGCCAGCAGCCCCCCTGGCACAGCCTACGAGCAGTACTTC
>TRBJ1-2|TRBV10-3|.|.
CAISRDSSPDYGYTF
TGTGCCATCAGCCGGGACTCCTCGCCGGACTATGGCTACACCTTC
>TRBJ2-1|TRBV4-2|.|TRBD2
CASSHEGGENNEQFF
TGTGCCAGCAGCCATGAGGGAGGGGAAAACAATGAGCAGTTCTTC
>TRBJ2-7|TRBV6-6|.|TRBD2
CASRPGGYEQYF
TGTGCCAGCCGGCCGGGGGGCTACGAGCAGTACTTC
>TRBJ2-3|TRBV4-2|.|TRBD2
CASSQEGGRGGLTDTQYF
TGTGCCAGCAGCCAAGAGGGGGGTCGCGGGGGTTTAACAGATACGCAGTATTTT
>TRBJ1-1|TRBV19|.|.
CATSPLEGREYTEAFF
TGTGCCACCAGCCCCCTCGAGGGACGAGAATACACTGAAGCTTTCTTT
>TRBJ2-1|TRBV15|.|.
CATSSISSYNEQFF
TGTGCCACCAGCAGCATTAGCTCCTACAATGAGCAGTTCTTC
>TRBJ1-2|TRBV11-2|few|.
CASSAEAVGYTF
TGTGCCAGCAGCGCGGAGGCGGTTGGCTACACCTTC
>TRBJ2-3|TRBV30|.|TRBD1
CAWLGQGGDTQYF
TGTGCCTGGCTCGGACAGGGAGGAGATACGCAGTATTTT
>TRBJ1-3|TRBV5-1|many|.
CASSLDGNSGNTIYF
TGCGCCAGCAGCTTAGACGGAAACTCTGGAAACACCATATATTTT
>TRBJ2-7|TRBV7-9|.|.
CASSPARSEMNYEQYF
TGTGCCAGCAGCCCAGCGCGATCGGAAATGAACTACGAGCAGTACTTC
>TRBJ2-7|TRBV7-8|.|.
CASSPKGGYEQYF
TGTGCCAGCAGCCCGAAAGGCGGTTACGAGCAGTACTTC
>TRBJ2-7|TRBV7-3|.|.
CASSSSGTQLRQYF
TGTGCCAGCAGCTCGTCCGGGACACAACTAAGGCAGTACTTC
>TRBJ2-5|TRBV5-1|.|.
CASSFGQLQETQYF
TGCGCCAGCAGCTTTGGTCAGCTCCAAGAGACCCAGTACTTC
>TRBJ2-3|TRBV28|.|.
CASSWGDTQYF
TGTGCCAGCAGTTGGGGGGATACGCAGTATTTT
>TRBJ2-4|TRBV28|.|.
CASSVQGGQAKNIQYF
TGTGCCAGCAGTGTCCAGGGGGGGCAGGCCAAAAACATTCAGTACTTC
>TRBJ2-3|TRBV5-1|.|TRBD2
CASSLTTSGRATDTQYF
TGCGCCAGCAGCTTGACGACTAGCGGGAGGGCAACAGATACGCAGTATTTT
>TRBJ2-5|TRBV5-5|.|TRBD2
CASSLVTSGETQYF
TGTGCCAGCAGCTTGGTAACTAGCGGGGAGACCCAGTACTTC